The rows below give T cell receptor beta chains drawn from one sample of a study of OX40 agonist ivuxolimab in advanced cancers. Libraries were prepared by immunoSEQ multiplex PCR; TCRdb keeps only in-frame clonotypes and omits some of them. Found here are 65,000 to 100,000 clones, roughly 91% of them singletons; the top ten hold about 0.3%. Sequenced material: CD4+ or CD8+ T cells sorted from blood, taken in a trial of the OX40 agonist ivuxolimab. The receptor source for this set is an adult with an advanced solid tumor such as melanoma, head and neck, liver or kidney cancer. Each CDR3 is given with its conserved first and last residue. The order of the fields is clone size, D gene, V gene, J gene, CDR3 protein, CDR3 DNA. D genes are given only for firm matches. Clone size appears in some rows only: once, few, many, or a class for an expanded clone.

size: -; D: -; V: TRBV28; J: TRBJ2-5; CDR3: CASSLSFPEANTEETQYF; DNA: TGTGCCAGCAGTTTATCATTCCCCGAGGCAAATACCGAAGAGACCCAGTACTTC
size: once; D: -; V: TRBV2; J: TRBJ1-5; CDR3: CASSVKNSNQPQHF; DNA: TGTGCCAGCAGCGTCAAGAATAGCAATCAGCCCCAGCATTTT
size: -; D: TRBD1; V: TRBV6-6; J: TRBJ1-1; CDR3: CASRLFVTGELEAFF; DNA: TGTGCCAGCAGACTATTTGTCACAGGGGAACTTGAAGCTTTCTTT
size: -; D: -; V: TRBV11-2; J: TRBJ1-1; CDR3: CASSLGGITEPQFPAFF; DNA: TGTGCCAGCAGCTTAGGGGGGATTACCGAGCCCCAATTTCCGGCTTTCTTT
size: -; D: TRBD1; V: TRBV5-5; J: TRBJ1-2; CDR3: CASSSNRGITRNYGYTF; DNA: TGTGCCAGCAGCTCGAACAGGGGCATTACGCGTAACTATGGCTACACCTTC
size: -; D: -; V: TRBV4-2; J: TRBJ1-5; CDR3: CASSPQDGEQGPQHF; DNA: TGTGCCAGCAGCCCGCAGGACGGCGAACAGGGGCCCCAGCATTTT
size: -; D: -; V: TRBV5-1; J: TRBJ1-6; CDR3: CASSFQGSDSPLHF; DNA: TGCGCCAGCAGCTTTCAGGGATCGGATTCACCCCTCCACTTT
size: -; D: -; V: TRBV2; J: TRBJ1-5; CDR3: CASSQGDANQPQHF; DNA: TGTGCCAGCAGTCAGGGAGACGCAAATCAGCCCCAGCATTTT
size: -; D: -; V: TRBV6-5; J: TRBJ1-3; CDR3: CASRPLNSGNTIYF; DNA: TGTGCCAGCAGGCCCTTAAACTCTGGAAACACCATATATTTT
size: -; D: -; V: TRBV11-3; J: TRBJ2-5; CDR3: CASSLEWSLLREETQYF; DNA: TGTGCCAGCAGCTTAGAGTGGTCTTTGTTAAGAGAAGAGACCCAGTACTTC
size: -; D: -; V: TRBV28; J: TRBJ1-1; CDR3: CASSTGLRGTEAFF; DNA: TGTGCCAGCAGTACAGGGCTCCGCGGAACTGAAGCTTTCTTT
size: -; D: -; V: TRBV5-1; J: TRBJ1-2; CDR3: CASSSGLLLGYGYTF; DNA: TGCGCCAGCAGTTCGGGACTCCTTTTGGGCTATGGCTACACCTTC
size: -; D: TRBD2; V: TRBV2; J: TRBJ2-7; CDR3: CASRLRGGGGEQYF; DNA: TGTGCCAGCCGGTTGCGGGGTGGCGGGGGCGAGCAGTACTTC
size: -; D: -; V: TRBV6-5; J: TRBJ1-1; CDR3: CASSYGPGSTEAFF; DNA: TGTGCCAGCAGTTACGGTCCGGGGAGCACTGAAGCTTTCTTT
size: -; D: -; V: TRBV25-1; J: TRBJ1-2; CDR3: CASSESPEYGGYTF; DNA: TGTGCCAGCAGTGAATCCCCCGAGTACGGTGGCTACACCTTC
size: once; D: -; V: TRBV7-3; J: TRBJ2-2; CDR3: CASSSGQYTGELFF; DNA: TGTGCCAGCAGCTCCGGACAGTACACCGGGGAGCTGTTTTTT
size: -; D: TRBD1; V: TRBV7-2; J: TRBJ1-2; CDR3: CASSLGRRGRLNYGYTF; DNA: TGTGCCAGCAGCTTAGGGAGGAGGGGGCGCCTGAACTATGGCTACACCTTC
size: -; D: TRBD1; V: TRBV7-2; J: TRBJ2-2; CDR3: CASSLQGEETGELFF; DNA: TGTGCCAGCAGCCTACAGGGGGAGGAGACCGGGGAGCTGTTTTTT
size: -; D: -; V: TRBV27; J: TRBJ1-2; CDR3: CASSLAGTYGYTF; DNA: TGTGCCAGCAGTTTGGCAGGGACCTATGGCTACACCTTC
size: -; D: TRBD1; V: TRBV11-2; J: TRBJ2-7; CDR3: CASSLEYGQGGTEQYF; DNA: TGTGCCAGCAGCTTAGAGTACGGACAGGGGGGAACCGAGCAGTACTTC
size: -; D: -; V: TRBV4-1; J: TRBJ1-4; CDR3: CASSQGLRATNEKLFF; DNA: TGCGCCAGCAGCCAGGGGCTCAGGGCTACTAATGAAAAACTGTTTTTT
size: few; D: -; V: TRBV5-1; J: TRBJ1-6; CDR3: CASRDGNSPLHF; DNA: TGCGCCAGCAGGGACGGAAATTCACCCCTCCACTTT
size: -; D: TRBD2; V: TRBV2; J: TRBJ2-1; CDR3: CASSGGGGAVNEQFF; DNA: TGTGCCAGCAGTGGTGGCGGGGGGGCCGTAAATGAGCAGTTCTTC
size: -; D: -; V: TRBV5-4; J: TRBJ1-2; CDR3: CASSDRDKAGGYGYTF; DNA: TGTGCCAGCAGCGATAGGGACAAGGCTGGGGGGTATGGCTACACCTTC
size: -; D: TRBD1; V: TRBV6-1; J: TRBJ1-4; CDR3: CASSEPGTGQEKLFF; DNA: TGTGCCAGCAGTGAACCCGGGACAGGGCAAGAAAAACTGTTTTTT
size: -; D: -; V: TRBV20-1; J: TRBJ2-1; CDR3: CSARVELEQFF; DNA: TGCAGTGCTCGGGTAGAGTTGGAGCAGTTCTTC
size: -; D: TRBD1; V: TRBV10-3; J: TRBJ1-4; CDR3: CAISEQGKTNEKLFF; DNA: TGTGCCATCAGTGAACAGGGGAAAACTAATGAAAAACTGTTTTTT
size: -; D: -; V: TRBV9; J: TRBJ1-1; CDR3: CASSVAAGGTEAFF; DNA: TGTGCCAGCAGCGTAGCAGCGGGGGGGACTGAAGCTTTCTTT
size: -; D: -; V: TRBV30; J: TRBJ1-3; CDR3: CAWKPRGNTIYF; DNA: TGTGCCTGGAAGCCCAGGGGAAACACCATATATTTT
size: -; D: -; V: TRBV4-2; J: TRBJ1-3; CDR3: CASSQDPRGRSGNTIYF; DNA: TGTGCCAGCAGCCAAGATCCCCGGGGGCGCTCTGGAAACACCATATATTTT
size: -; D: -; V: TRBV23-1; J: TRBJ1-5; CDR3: CASSHLAITGLRGQPQHF; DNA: TGCGCCAGCAGTCATCTTGCTATCACAGGGCTTCGGGGTCAGCCCCAGCATTTT
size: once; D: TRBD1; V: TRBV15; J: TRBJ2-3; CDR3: CATSRLKGTTGADTQYF; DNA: TGTGCCACCAGCAGACTGAAAGGGACAACAGGGGCAGATACGCAGTATTTT
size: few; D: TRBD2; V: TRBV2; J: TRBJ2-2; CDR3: CASSERGGNTGELFF; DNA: TGTGCCAGCAGTGAGCGGGGGGGTAACACCGGGGAGCTGTTTTTT
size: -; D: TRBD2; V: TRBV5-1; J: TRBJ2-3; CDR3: CASSFRGGSTDTQYF; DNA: TGCGCCAGCAGCTTTCGCGGGGGTAGCACAGATACGCAGTATTTT
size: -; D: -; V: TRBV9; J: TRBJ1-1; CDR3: CASSLNRDTSEAFF; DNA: TGTGCCAGCAGCCTAAACCGGGACACTTCTGAAGCTTTCTTT
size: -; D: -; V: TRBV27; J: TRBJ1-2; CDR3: CASSFYPPTEGGYTF; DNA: TGTGCCAGCAGTTTTTACCCCCCAACCGAGGGGGGCTACACCTTC
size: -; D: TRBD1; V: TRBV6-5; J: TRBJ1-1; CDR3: CASSPRDRNTEAFF; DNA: TGTGCCAGCAGTCCCCGGGACAGGAACACTGAAGCTTTCTTT
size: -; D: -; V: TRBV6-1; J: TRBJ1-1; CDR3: CASSGWRDEAFF; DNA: TGTGCCAGCAGTGGGTGGAGGGATGAAGCTTTCTTT
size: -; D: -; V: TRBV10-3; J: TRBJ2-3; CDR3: CAIADSRASSDTQYF; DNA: TGTGCCATTGCGGACAGTAGGGCGAGTTCAGATACGCAGTATTTT
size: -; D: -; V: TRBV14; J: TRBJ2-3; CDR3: CASSPWNREHTQYF; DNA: TGTGCCAGCAGCCCCTGGAACAGGGAACATACGCAGTATTTT
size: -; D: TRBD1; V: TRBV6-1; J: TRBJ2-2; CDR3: CASRGQGATGELFF; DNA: TGTGCCAGCAGGGGACAGGGGGCTACCGGGGAGCTGTTTTTT
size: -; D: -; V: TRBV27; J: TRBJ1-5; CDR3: CASSWDGGQPQHF; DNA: TGTGCCAGCAGTTGGGACGGAGGTCAGCCCCAGCATTTT
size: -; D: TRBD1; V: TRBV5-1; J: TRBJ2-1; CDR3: CASSPWGQGNEQFF; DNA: TGCGCCAGCAGCCCCTGGGGACAGGGCAATGAGCAGTTCTTC